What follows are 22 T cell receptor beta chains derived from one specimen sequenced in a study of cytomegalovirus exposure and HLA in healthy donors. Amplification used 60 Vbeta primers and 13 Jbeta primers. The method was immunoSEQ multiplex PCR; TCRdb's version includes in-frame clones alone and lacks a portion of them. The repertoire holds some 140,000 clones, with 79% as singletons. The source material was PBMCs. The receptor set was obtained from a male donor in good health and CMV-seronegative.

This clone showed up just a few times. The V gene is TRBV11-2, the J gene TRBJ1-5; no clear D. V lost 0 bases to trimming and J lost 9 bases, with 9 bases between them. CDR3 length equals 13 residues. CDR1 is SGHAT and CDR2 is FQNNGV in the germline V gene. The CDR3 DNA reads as TGTGCCAGCAGCTTAGATGAGGGTCGGCCCCAGCATTTT. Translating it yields CASSLDEGRPQHF.

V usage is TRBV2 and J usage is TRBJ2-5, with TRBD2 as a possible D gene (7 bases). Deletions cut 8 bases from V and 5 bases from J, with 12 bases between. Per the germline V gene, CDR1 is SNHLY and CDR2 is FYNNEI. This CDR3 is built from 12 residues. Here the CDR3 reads CASGGARETQYF. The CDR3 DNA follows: TGTGCCAGCGGGGGGGCCCGGGAGACCCAGTACTTC.

CDR3 amino acids: CASSDGQGNFPPEQFF. The CDR3 coding sequence is TGTGCCAGCAGTGATGGACAGGGCAACTTCCCCCCTGAGCAGTTCTTC. The J gene is TRBJ2-1, the V gene TRBV6-1; 8 bases fit TRBD1. V was pared by 3 bases and J by 9 bases, with 13 bases of the junction left unmatched. The CDR3 consists of 16 residues. From germline, CDR1 is MNHNS and CDR2 SASEGT.

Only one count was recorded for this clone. The CDR3 region is CASSQGRPGEQFF. CDR3 DNA sequence: TGTGCCAGCAGCCAAGGCCGACCGGGTGAGCAGTTCTTC. The chain couples TRBV7-2 to TRBJ2-1; no clear D gene. The germline V and J ends were trimmed by 5 bases and 9 bases, with 14 bases remaining between them. The germline gives CDR1 SGHTA, CDR2 FQGNSA. The length of the CDR3 is 13 residues.

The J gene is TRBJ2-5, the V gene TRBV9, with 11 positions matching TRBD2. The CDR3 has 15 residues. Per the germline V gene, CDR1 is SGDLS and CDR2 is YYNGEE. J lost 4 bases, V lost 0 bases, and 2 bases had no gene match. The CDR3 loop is CASSVALAGAETQYF. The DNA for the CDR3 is TGTGCCAGCAGCGTAGCACTAGCGGGGGCAGAGACCCAGTACTTC.

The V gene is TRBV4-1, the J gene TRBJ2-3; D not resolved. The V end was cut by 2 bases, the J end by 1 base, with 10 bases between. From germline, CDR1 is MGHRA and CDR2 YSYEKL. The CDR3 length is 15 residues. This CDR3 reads CASSQIVSGTDTQYF. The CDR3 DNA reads TGCGCCAGCAGCCAAATTGTATCGGGCACAGATACGCAGTATTTT.

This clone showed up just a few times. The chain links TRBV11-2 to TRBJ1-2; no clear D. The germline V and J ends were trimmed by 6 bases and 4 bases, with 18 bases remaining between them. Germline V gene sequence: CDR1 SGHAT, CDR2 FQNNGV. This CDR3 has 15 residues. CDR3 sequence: CASSPKVRTGYGYTF. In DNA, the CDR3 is TGTGCCAGCAGTCCTAAAGTCCGAACGGGCTATGGCTACACCTTC. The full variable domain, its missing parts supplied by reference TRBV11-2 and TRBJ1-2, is EAGVAQSPRYKIIEKRQSVAFWCNPISGHATLYWYQQILGQGPKLLIQFQNNGVVDDSQLPKDRFSAERLKGVDSTLKIQPAKLEDSAVYLCASSPKVRTGYGYTFGSGTRLTVV.

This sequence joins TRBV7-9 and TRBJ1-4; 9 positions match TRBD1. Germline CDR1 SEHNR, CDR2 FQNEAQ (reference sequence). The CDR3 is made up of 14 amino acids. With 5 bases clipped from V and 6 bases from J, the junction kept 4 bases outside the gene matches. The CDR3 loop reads CASSPQGADEKLFF. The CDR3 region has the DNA TGTGCCAGCAGCCCACAGGGGGCGGATGAAAAACTGTTTTTT.

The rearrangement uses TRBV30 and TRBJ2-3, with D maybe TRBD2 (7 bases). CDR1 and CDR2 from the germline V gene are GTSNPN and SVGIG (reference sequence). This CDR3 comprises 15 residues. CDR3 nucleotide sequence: TGTGCTGAAAAAAGGGGGGGGGCTAACACAGATACGCAGTATTTT. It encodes CAEKRGGANTDTQYF.

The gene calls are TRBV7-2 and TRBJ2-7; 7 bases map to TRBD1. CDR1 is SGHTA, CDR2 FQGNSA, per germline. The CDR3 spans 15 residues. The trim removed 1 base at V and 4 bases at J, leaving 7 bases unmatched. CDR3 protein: CASSLEGAREYEQYF. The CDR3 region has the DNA TGTGCCAGCAGCTTAGAGGGGGCCAGGGAATACGAGCAGTACTTC. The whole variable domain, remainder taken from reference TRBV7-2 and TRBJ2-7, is GAGVSQSPSNKVTEKGKDVELRCDPISGHTALYWYRQSLGQGLEFLIYFQGNSAPDKSGLPSDRFSAERTGGSVSTLTIQRTQQEDSAVYLCASSLEGAREYEQYFGPGTRLTVT.

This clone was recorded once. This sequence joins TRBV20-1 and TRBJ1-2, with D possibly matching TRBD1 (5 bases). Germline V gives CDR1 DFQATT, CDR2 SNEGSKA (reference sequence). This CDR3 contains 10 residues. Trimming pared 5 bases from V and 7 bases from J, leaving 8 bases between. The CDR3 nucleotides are TGCAGTGCTGCCGACAGTGGCTACACCTTC. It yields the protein CSAADSGYTF.

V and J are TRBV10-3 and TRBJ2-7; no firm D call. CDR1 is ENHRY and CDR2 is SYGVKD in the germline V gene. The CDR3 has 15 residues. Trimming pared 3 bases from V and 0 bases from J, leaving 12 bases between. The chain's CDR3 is CAISDAILSSYEQYF. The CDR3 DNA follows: TGTGCCATCAGTGATGCAATCCTTAGCTCCTACGAGCAGTACTTC.

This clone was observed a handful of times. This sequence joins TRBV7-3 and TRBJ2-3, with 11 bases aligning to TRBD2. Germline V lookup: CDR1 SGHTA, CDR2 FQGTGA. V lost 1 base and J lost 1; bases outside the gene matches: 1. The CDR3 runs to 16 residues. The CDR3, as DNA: TGTGCCAGCAGCTTAAAACTAGCGGGGGGCACAGATACGCAGTATTTT. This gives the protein CASSLKLAGGTDTQYF.

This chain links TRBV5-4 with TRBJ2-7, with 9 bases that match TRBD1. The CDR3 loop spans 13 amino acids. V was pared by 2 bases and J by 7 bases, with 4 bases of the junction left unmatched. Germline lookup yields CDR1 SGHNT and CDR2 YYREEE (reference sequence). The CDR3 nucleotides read TGTGCCAGCAGCTTACAGGGGGCGGAAGAGCAGTACTTC. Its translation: CASSLQGAEEQYF.

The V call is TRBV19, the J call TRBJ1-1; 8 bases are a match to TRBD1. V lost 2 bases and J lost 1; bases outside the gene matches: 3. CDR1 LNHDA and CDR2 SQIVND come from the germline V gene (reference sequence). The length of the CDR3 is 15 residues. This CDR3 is CASSIQGARNTEAFF. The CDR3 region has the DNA TGTGCCAGTAGTATACAGGGGGCCCGGAACACTGAAGCTTTCTTT. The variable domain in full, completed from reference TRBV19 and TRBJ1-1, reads DGGITQSPKYLFRKEGQNVTLSCEQNLNHDAMYWYRQDPGQGLRLIYYSQIVNDFQKGDIAEGYSVSREKKESFPLTVTSAQKNPTAFYLCASSIQGARNTEAFFGQGTRLTVV.

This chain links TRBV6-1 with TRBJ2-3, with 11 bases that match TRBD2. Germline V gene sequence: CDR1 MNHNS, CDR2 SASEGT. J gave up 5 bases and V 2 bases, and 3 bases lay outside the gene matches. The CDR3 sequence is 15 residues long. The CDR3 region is CASSELAGGQDTQYF. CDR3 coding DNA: TGTGCCAGCAGTGAATTAGCGGGGGGGCAAGATACGCAGTATTTT.

DNA for the CDR3: TGCGCCAGCAGCCAAGATGCGGCCCTAGGGGACACCATATATTTT. This gives the protein CASSQDAALGDTIYF. The genes are TRBV4-3 and TRBJ1-3; D is possibly TRBD1 (5 bases). This CDR3 spans 15 amino acids. V was cut by 0 bases and J by 8 bases, with 14 bases left in between. CDR1 and CDR2 (germline): LGHNA, YSLEER.

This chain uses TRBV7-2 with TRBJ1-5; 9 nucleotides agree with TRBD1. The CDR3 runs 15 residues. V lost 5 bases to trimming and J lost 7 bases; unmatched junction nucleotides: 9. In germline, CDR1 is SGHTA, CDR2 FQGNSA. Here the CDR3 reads CASSANRGRGQPQHF. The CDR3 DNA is TGTGCCAGCAGCGCCAACAGGGGGCGCGGACAGCCCCAGCATTTT.

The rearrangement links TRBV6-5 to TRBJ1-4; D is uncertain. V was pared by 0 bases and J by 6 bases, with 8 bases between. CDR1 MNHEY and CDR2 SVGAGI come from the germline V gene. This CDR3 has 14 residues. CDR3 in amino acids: CASSYSRRDEKLFF. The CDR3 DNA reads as TGTGCCAGCAGTTACTCGAGGAGGGATGAAAAACTGTTTTTT.

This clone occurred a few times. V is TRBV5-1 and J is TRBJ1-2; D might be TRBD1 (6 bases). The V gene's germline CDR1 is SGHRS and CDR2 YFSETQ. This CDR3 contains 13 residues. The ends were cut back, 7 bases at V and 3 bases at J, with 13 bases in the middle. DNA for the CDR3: TGCGCCAGCGCAGGGGATTCGTACTATGGCTACACCTTC. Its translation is CASAGDSYYGYTF.

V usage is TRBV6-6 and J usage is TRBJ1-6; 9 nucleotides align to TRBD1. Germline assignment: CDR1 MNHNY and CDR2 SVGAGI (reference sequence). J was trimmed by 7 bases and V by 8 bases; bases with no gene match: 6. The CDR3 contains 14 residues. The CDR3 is CASASTGGNSPLHF. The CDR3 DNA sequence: TGTGCCAGCGCCTCGACAGGGGGGAATTCACCCCTCCACTTT.

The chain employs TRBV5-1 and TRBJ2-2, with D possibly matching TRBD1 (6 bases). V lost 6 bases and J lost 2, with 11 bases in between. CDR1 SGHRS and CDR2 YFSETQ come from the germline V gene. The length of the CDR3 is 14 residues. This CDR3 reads CASTRTVNTGELFF. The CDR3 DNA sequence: TGCGCCAGCACACGGACAGTCAACACCGGGGAGCTGTTTTTT.